The sequence of this TCR beta chain was determined in a study of OX40 agonist ivuxolimab in advanced cancers. For the study at large: The study treated patients with ivuxolimab, an agonistic anti-OX40 (CD134) antibody. Three patients, one with hepatocellular carcinoma and two with cutaneous melanoma, responded partially. Study observations and caveats: At 0.1 to 3.0 mg/kg, clonal expansion of CD4+ and CD8+ blood T cells had occurred by week 6. Also showing low normalized T-cell clonal expansion were some of the nonresponders.

V was clipped by 6 bases and J by 2 bases, with 4 bases between them. This CDR3 spans 11 amino acids. CDR1 is SGHVS and CDR2 is FNYEAQ in the germline V gene. TCRdb's table, derived via immunoSEQ multiplex PCR, lists solely in-frame clones and lacks some. The sample consists of tens of thousands of clones, about 82% of them appearing once. This clone was seen a single time. Its specificity is unknown. Material: CD4+ or CD8+ T cells sorted from blood, obtained in a trial of the OX40 agonist ivuxolimab. The source is an adult with an advanced solid tumor such as melanoma, head and neck, liver or kidney cancer. This chain uses TRBV7-6 with TRBJ2-5, with D hard to call. The CDR3 loop is CASSSQETQYF. The CDR3 DNA reads as TGTGCCAGCAGTTCACAAGAGACCCAGTACTTC.